The 18 T cell receptor beta chains below come from one sample, sequenced in a study of blood T cells in healthy people across ages (dated by TCRdb to 2015 to 2017). The method was 5' RACE. Instrument on record: Illumina HiSeq 2500. A second about 7 to 11 cycle PCR used a sample-barcoded 5' primer and a J-beta primer mix. TCRdb took the public reads, trimmed them with fastp at Q25, ran MiXCR for clone calling and kept in-frame beta chains. CDR3 protein duplicates are merged, each entry listing the most common genes and DNA. This sample gives approximately 350,000 distinct CDR3 sequences in total; over 45% of them show up just once. The ten largest clones represent under 65% of the sample. The specimen was blood. These receptor sequences come from a man aged 55 to 69 in good health.

This clonotype was observed many times. The V call is TRBV20-1, the J call TRBJ2-7, with a weak D call TRBD1 (5 bases). Germline loops: CDR1 DFQATT, CDR2 SNEGSKA (reference sequence). This CDR3 is built from 12 residues. V shed 3 bases and J shed 3 bases, with 9 bases lying between them. The CDR3, as DNA: TGCAGTGCTAGGGACAAGCTCTACGAGCAGTACTTC. Translated: CSARDKLYEQYF.

The chain links TRBV20-1 to TRBJ2-3; tentative D call: TRBD1 (6 bases). Trimming removed 6 bases from V and 4 bases from J, with 11 bases in between. The CDR3 loop spans 12 amino acids. Looked up from germline, CDR1 is DFQATT and CDR2 is SNEGSKA (reference sequence). This CDR3 reads CSARPGADTQYF. CDR3 coding DNA: TGCAGTGCGCGTCCAGGGGCAGATACGCAGTATTTT.

The chain combines TRBV6-5 with TRBJ1-3; D not resolved. Trimming took 3 bases from V and 6 from J, leaving 9 bases between them. CDR3 length equals 13 residues. Per the germline V gene, CDR1 is MNHEY and CDR2 is SVGAGI. CDR3 coding DNA: TGTGCCAGCAGTTATGGCGAGGAAAACACCATATATTTT. This translates into CASSYGEENTIYF.

This clonotype was counted between two and nine times. The genes are TRBV20-1 and TRBJ2-1; TRBD2 matches 12 bases. Trimming removed 5 bases from V and 10 bases from J; junction bases left unmatched: 9. CDR3 size: 14 residues. From germline, CDR1 is DFQATT and CDR2 SNEGSKA (reference sequence). The CDR3 protein is CSAGRLLAGGEQFF. The CDR3 bases are TGCAGTGCTGGGCGCCTCCTAGCGGGGGGGGAGCAGTTCTTC.

The V gene is TRBV29-1, the J gene TRBJ2-7; 13 bases map to TRBD2. Germline CDR1 and CDR2: SQVTM and ANQGSEA. After removal of 5 bases from V and 6 bases from J, the junction contained 10 bases not matched to a gene. The CDR3 totals 15 residues. The CDR3 protein is CSVPFLLAGGSEQYF. CDR3 coding DNA: TGCAGCGTTCCCTTTTTACTAGCGGGAGGGAGCGAGCAGTACTTC.

This clonotype was recorded a few times. The J gene is TRBJ2-5, the V gene TRBV3-1; 9 bases agree with TRBD2. The CDR3 loop spans 18 amino acids. The V and J ends lost 1 base and 4 bases, in that order; junction bases with no gene match: 13. Germline-derived CDR1 and CDR2 are LGHDT and YNNKEL (reference sequence). In DNA form, the CDR3 reads TGTGCCAGCAGCCAAGGTTGGGGAGCGGGGGGCACCCGAGAGACCCAGTACTTC. It encodes CASSQGWGAGGTRETQYF.

The chain joins TRBV27 to TRBJ2-1, with no clear D. CDR1 and CDR2 from the germline V gene are MNHEY and SMNVEV (reference sequence). The germline V and J ends were trimmed by 7 bases and 7 bases, with 14 bases remaining between them. This CDR3 region has 13 residues. CDR3 residues: CASNSLRGNEQFF. Written as DNA, the CDR3 is TGTGCCAGCAATTCGTTGCGTGGAAATGAGCAGTTCTTC.

Regarding this clonotype: A much larger clonotype is one base distant, so this may be a read error. The chain couples TRBV12-3 or TRBV12-4 to TRBJ2-4; a weak D match, TRBD1 (6 bases). The end of the DNA is better explained by TRBJ2-7, so the J call may be wrong. The CDR3 runs 13 residues. In nucleotides, the CDR3 is TGTGCCGGCAGTCGGACAGTACATTACGAGCAGTACTTC. This gives the protein CAGSRTVHYEQYF.

This clonotype has just a few counts. The chain is built from TRBV29-1 and TRBJ2-1; tentatively, D is TRBD2 (5 bases). Germline CDR1 reads SQVTM; CDR2 reads ANQGSEA. This CDR3 comprises 12 residues. Trimming cost V 7 bases and J 7 bases, with 14 bases left between them. CDR3 protein: CSANEGSNEQFF. CDR3 sequence (DNA): TGCAGCGCCAACGAGGGCAGTAATGAGCAGTTCTTC.

This clonotype was found a few times. CDR3 amino acids: CASSYFSGRDTQYF. CDR3 in DNA: TGTGCCAGCAGCTACTTTAGCGGGAGAGATACGCAGTATTTT. V gene TRBV7-2 combines with J gene TRBJ2-3; 9 nucleotides match TRBD2. Germline lookup yields CDR1 SGHTA and CDR2 FQGNSA. This CDR3 spans 14 amino acids. V shed 4 bases, J shed 5 bases, and the junction held 4 bases outside the gene matches.

This chain joins TRBV5-1 and TRBJ1-1; D may be TRBD1 (5 bases). This CDR3 comprises 15 residues. The germline CDR1 and CDR2 sequences are SGHRS and YFSETQ. Trimming shortened V by 3 bases and J by 0 bases, and 12 bases separated the two germline ends. CDR3 residues: CASSWQGQLNTEAFF. The CDR3 nucleotides are TGCGCCAGCAGCTGGCAGGGCCAGCTGAACACTGAAGCTTTCTTT.

This chain links TRBV11-2 with TRBJ2-7; D unresolved. Trimming took off 0 bases at V and 2 bases at J, with 8 bases between the two ends. There are 14 residues in the CDR3. Germline V CDR1 and CDR2: SGHAT, FQNNGV. CDR3 protein: CASSLDTGPYEQYF. In DNA, the CDR3 is TGTGCCAGCAGCTTAGATACGGGTCCCTACGAGCAGTACTTC.

The chain carries TRBV27 and TRBJ2-7; TRBD2 aligns across 8 bases. Germline loops: CDR1 MNHEY, CDR2 SMNVEV (reference sequence). After removal of 6 bases from V and 4 bases from J, the junction contained 11 bases not matched to a gene. This CDR3 contains 15 residues. The DNA for the CDR3 is TGTGCCAGCAGCTCCCCTCGACTAGCGACATACGAGCAGTACTTC. Protein product: CASSSPRLATYEQYF.

The CDR3 nucleotides read TGTGCCAGCAGCGCGACCGGGACAGGCGTTGGCGAGCAGTACTTC. Amino acids: CASSATGTGVGEQYF. The V call is TRBV9, the J call TRBJ2-5; 8 bases are shared with TRBD1. The J call is doubtful: the DNA matches TRBJ2-7 better. Germline V CDR1 and CDR2: SGDLS, YYNGEE. This CDR3 has 15 amino acids.

This rearrangement joins TRBV4-3 to TRBJ1-6; 7 bases are shared with TRBD1. This CDR3 is 14 amino acids long. The trim removed 1 base at V and 14 bases at J, leaving 8 bases unmatched. Germline V gene lookup returns CDR1 LGHNA and CDR2 YSLEER. Here the CDR3 DNA reads TGCGCCAGCAGCCAAGTCGACAGGGCAGGTACCCTCCACTTT. Residues: CASSQVDRAGTLHF.

The chain recombines TRBV7-2 with TRBJ2-1; D not certain. V lost 3 bases and J lost 0, with 15 bases in between. The CDR3 length is 17 residues. The V gene's germline CDR1 is SGHTA and CDR2 FQGNSA. The CDR3 DNA follows: TGTGCCAGCAGCTTGAGCCCACCGGCAAACTCCTACAATGAGCAGTTCTTC. Translation: CASSLSPPANSYNEQFF.

The chain has TRBV27 and TRBJ2-1; the match to TRBD2 covers 7 bases. Germline loops: CDR1 MNHEY, CDR2 SMNVEV (reference sequence). The CDR3 sequence is 16 residues long. V lost 6 bases to trimming and J lost 15 bases; unmatched junction nucleotides: 23. CDR3 bases: TGTGCCAGCAGACGACAAGCGAGGTTAGGCGCGGGAGTGACGTTCTTC. It specifies CASRRQARLGAGVTFF.

Only a few counts were recorded for this clonotype. This chain connects TRBV28 to TRBJ1-6; D call uncertain. V lost 4 bases and J lost 10, with 17 bases in between. The CDR3 sequence is 15 residues long. Germline V gene lookup returns CDR1 MDHEN and CDR2 SYDVKM. The chain's CDR3 is CASSSAGPAGSPLHF. The CDR3 DNA follows: TGTGCCAGCAGTTCCGCCGGGCCTGCGGGATCACCCCTCCACTTT. Based on the CDR3 plus reference TRBV28 and TRBJ1-6, the full variable domain is DVKVTQSSRYLVKRTGEKVFLECVQDMDHENMFWYRQDPGLGLRLIYFSYDVKMKEKGDIPEGYSVSREKKERFSLILESASTNQTSMYLCASSSAGPAGSPLHFGNGTRLTVT.